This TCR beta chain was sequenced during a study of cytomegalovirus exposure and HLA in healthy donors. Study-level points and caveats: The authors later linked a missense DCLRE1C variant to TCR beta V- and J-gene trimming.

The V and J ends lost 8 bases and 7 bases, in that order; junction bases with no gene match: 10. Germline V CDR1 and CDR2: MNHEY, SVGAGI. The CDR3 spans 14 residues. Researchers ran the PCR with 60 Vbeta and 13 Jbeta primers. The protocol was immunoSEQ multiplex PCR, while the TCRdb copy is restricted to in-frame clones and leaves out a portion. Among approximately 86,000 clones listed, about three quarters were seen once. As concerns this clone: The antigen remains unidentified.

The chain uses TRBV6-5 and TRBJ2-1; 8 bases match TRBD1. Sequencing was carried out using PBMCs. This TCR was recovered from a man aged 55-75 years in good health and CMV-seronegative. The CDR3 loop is CASGFQGAGNEQFF. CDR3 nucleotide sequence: TGTGCCAGCGGCTTCCAGGGGGCGGGGAATGAGCAGTTCTTC.